The 13 T cell receptor beta chains below come from one sample, sequenced in a study of T cells in localized non-small cell lung cancer. The table came from immunoSEQ multiplex PCR; TCRdb's copy has only in-frame clones and leaves some out. Here the sample spans around 15,000 clones, about 85% being singletons. Sequencing was performed on peripheral blood, taken before any cancer treatment. These receptors were taken from a male donor older than 55 with stage I lung adenocarcinoma.

The V gene is TRBV7-2, the J gene TRBJ2-1; possible D gene TRBD1, 5 bases. The V end lost 4 bases, the J end lost 8 bases, and 12 bases lay between the germline ends. Germline lookup yields CDR1 SGHTA and CDR2 FQGNSA. The CDR3 is 13 amino acids. As DNA, the CDR3 is TGTGCCAGCAGCTGGCGTCAGGGCGATGAGCAGTTCTTC. This translates into CASSWRQGDEQFF.

The chain employs TRBV2 and TRBJ1-4; D ambiguous. The V gene's germline CDR1 is SNHLY and CDR2 FYNNEI. The CDR3 sequence is 14 residues long. V dropped 6 bases and J dropped 8 bases, with 16 bases sitting between them. The CDR3, as DNA: TGTGCCAGCAGACCACCGGCAGATAAGGAAAAACTGTTTTTT. Its protein is CASRPPADKEKLFF.

The table lists this clone with a few counts. The chain uses TRBV7-9 and TRBJ2-7, with 7 bases aligning to TRBD1. The CDR3 is 16 residues long. Losses at the gene ends were 5 bases for V and 0 bases for J; bases not matched to a gene: 10. Germline V gene data show CDR1 as SEHNR and CDR2 as FQNEAQ (reference sequence). The CDR3 here is CASSPATGYGSYEQYF. The CDR3 region has the DNA TGTGCCAGCAGCCCCGCGACAGGGTACGGCTCCTACGAGCAGTACTTC.

V and J are TRBV7-9 and TRBJ1-5; maybe TRBD1 (5 bases). This CDR3 spans 12 amino acids. Trimming pared 5 bases from V and 5 bases from J, leaving 7 bases between. Germline V gene sequence: CDR1 SEHNR, CDR2 FQNEAQ (reference sequence). CDR3 coding DNA: TGTGCCAGCAGCCCGGGGGATCAGCCCCAGCATTTT. This codes for CASSPGDQPQHF.

The chain couples TRBV29-1 to TRBJ2-1, with a weak D call TRBD2 (6 bases). CDR3 length equals 12 residues. Germline CDR1 is SQVTM and CDR2 is ANQGSEA. V lost 4 bases to trimming and J lost 4 bases, with 8 bases between them. The CDR3 region is CSVVGGYNEQFF. CDR3 DNA: TGCAGCGTTGTCGGGGGTTACAATGAGCAGTTCTTC.

V is TRBV28 and J is TRBJ1-1, with D perhaps TRBD1 (6 bases). Trimming removed 1 base at V and 6 bases at J, with 12 bases between. The germline gives CDR1 MDHEN, CDR2 SYDVKM. This CDR3 region has 14 residues. This CDR3 is CASSLFLGAAEAFF. CDR3 sequence (DNA): TGTGCCAGCAGTTTATTCTTGGGGGCAGCTGAAGCTTTCTTT.

V gene TRBV6-1 combines with J gene TRBJ1-2; TRBD1 matches at 11 bases. The CDR3 runs 14 residues. CDR1 and CDR2 from the germline V gene are MNHNS and SASEGT. V lost 4 bases, J lost 2 bases, and 0 bases stayed unmatched. Here the CDR3 DNA reads TGTGCCAGCAGTGGGACAGGGGGCAACTATGGCTACACCTTC. Translated: CASSGTGGNYGYTF.

J is TRBJ1-4 and V is TRBV7-9; 7 bases align to TRBD1. V shed 7 bases, J shed 0 bases, and the junction held 5 bases outside the gene matches. The CDR3 runs 15 residues. CDR1 is SEHNR, CDR2 FQNEAQ, per germline (reference sequence). CDR3 coding DNA: TGTGCCAGCACGACGGGGACAGCAACTAATGAAAAACTGTTTTTT. It encodes CASTTGTATNEKLFF.

V gene TRBV5-6 combines with J gene TRBJ2-6, with D uncertain. V was pared by 0 bases and J by 0 bases, with 7 bases between. The CDR3 has 16 amino acids. From germline, CDR1 is SGHDT and CDR2 YYEEEE. The CDR3 loop reads CASSLDQSSGANVLTF. The DNA of the CDR3 is TGTGCCAGCAGCTTGGACCAGAGCTCTGGGGCCAACGTCCTGACTTTC. Supplemented by reference TRBV5-6 and TRBJ2-6, the full variable domain reads DAGVTQSPTHLIKTRGQQVTLRCSPKSGHDTVSWYQQALGQGPQFIFQYYEEEERQRGNFPDRFSGHQFPNYSSELNVNALLLGDSALYLCASSLDQSSGANVLTFGAGSRLTVL.

This rearrangement joins TRBV29-1 to TRBJ2-7, with 7 bases identical to TRBD1. J lost 2 bases, V lost 1 base, and 11 bases had no gene match. This CDR3 spans 16 amino acids. From germline, CDR1 is SQVTM and CDR2 ANQGSEA. In nucleotides, the CDR3 is TGCAGCGTTGAAGGTCAAAGTTCCGGGACAGCCTACGAGCAGTACTTC. This codes for CSVEGQSSGTAYEQYF.

This rearrangement joins TRBV28 to TRBJ1-6; D is undetermined. Germline V gives CDR1 MDHEN, CDR2 SYDVKM. The V end was cut by 5 bases, the J end by 9 bases, with 26 bases between. The CDR3 totals 18 residues. This CDR3 is CASSEIRGGWGSGSPLHF. CDR3 bases: TGTGCCAGCAGTGAAATACGGGGAGGCTGGGGTTCAGGTTCACCCCTCCACTTT.

The chain has TRBV7-3 and TRBJ1-1; D gene uncertain. The germline gives CDR1 SGHTA, CDR2 FQGTGA. Trimming left V 1 base short and J 0 bases short, with 9 bases between. The CDR3 is 15 amino acids. DNA of the CDR3: TGTGCCAGCAGCTTAATCCCCGGCATGAACACTGAAGCTTTCTTT. Translating gives CASSLIPGMNTEAFF.

The CDR3 sequence: CASSLVFGLGDTEAFF. The DNA of the CDR3 is TGTGCCAGCAGCTTAGTCTTTGGACTGGGCGACACTGAAGCTTTCTTT. This chain joins TRBV11-2 and TRBJ1-1; D not certain. Germline-derived CDR1 and CDR2 are SGHAT and FQNNGV. The CDR3 loop spans 16 amino acids. Trimming took off 1 base at V and 3 bases at J, with 15 bases between the two ends.